This TCR beta chain was obtained from a study of blood T cell repertoires in COVID-19. Study in general: Acute and convalescent COVID-19 specimens originated in the United States, Italy and Spain.

The V gene lost 0 bases and the J gene lost 1 base, with 9 bases spanning the gap. CDR1 and CDR2 from the germline V gene are MNHEY and SVGAGI. The length of the CDR3 is 15 residues. Data came from immunoSEQ multiplex PCR; TCRdb stores just in-frame clones and leaves some out. The sample records some 270,000 clones, roughly 88% being singletons. The rearrangement joins TRBV6-5 to TRBJ1-1, with D unresolved. The source of this sequence is a human donor with COVID-19, enrolled during active disease. The donor label of this sample is uncertain. Source material: peripheral blood. CDR3 loop: CASSYSWRANTEAFF. The CDR3 DNA sequence: TGTGCCAGCAGTTACTCTTGGAGAGCGAACACTGAAGCTTTCTTT.